The 8 T cell receptor beta chains below were found in one sample sequenced in a study of T cell responses to AZD1222 COVID-19 vaccine. The protocol was immunoSEQ multiplex PCR, while the TCRdb copy is restricted to in-frame clones and leaves out a portion. The data show around 60,000 clones, about four fifths seen once. Sequenced here: peripheral blood, sampled 28 days after the second AZD1222 dose. Every receptor here comes from an adult who received the AZD1222 COVID-19 vaccine.

The CDR3 region has the DNA TGTGCCAGCAGTTTTGGACAGGGCGGAGAGCAGTACTTC. This encodes CASSFGQGGEQYF. The chain employs TRBV28 and TRBJ2-7; the match to TRBD1 covers 8 bases. The CDR3 totals 13 residues. The germline V gene encodes CDR1 MDHEN and CDR2 SYDVKM. The V and J ends lost 3 bases and 7 bases, in that order; junction bases with no gene match: 5.

This clone was picked up a small number of times. The rearrangement joins TRBV28 to TRBJ1-4; D unclear. Deletions cut 8 bases from V and 4 bases from J, with 11 bases between. CDR3 size: 13 residues. Germline CDR1 and CDR2: MDHEN and SYDVKM. CDR3 nucleotide sequence: TGTGCCAGCGAGGCATCCGATAATGAAAAACTGTTTTTT. Its protein is CASEASDNEKLFF.

The genes are TRBV9 and TRBJ1-6, with 10 bases matching TRBD1. Germline assignment: CDR1 SGDLS and CDR2 YYNGEE. Trimming cost V 3 bases and J 7 bases; bases outside gene matches: 4. The length of the CDR3 is 15 residues. This CDR3 reads CASSGETGGNSPLHF. CDR3 bases: TGTGCCAGCAGCGGGGAGACAGGGGGCAATTCACCCCTCCACTTT.

This chain connects TRBV27 to TRBJ1-6; weak D call: TRBD1 (6 bases). V was shortened by 6 bases and J by 7 bases, with 22 bases between the two germline ends. This CDR3 contains 17 residues. The V gene's germline CDR1 is MNHEY and CDR2 SMNVEV (reference sequence). Written as DNA, the CDR3 is TGTGCCAGCAGGAGATCAACCCAGGCTGGGGGCAATTCACCCCTCCACTTT. This codes for CASRRSTQAGGNSPLHF.

V and J are TRBV11-2 and TRBJ1-4; a possible D gene is TRBD1 (5 bases). CDR1 is SGHAT and CDR2 is FQNNGV in the germline V gene. This CDR3 is built from 16 residues. V was trimmed by 2 bases and J by 7 bases, leaving 17 bases between them. Here the CDR3 reads CASSLRLGRGPEKLFF. The CDR3 DNA follows: TGTGCCAGCAGCTTAAGACTGGGGCGCGGGCCTGAAAAACTGTTTTTT. Using reference TRBV11-2 and TRBJ1-4 for the parts outside the CDR3, the full variable domain is EAGVAQSPRYKIIEKRQSVAFWCNPISGHATLYWYQQILGQGPKLLIQFQNNGVVDDSQLPKDRFSAERLKGVDSTLKIQPAKLEDSAVYLCASSLRLGRGPEKLFFGSGTQLSVL.

The V and J genes are TRBV9 and TRBJ1-1; 7 bases map to TRBD1. Germline loops: CDR1 SGDLS, CDR2 YYNGEE. V dropped 3 bases and J dropped 0; count of bases not matched to a gene: 5. There are 15 residues in the CDR3. The CDR3 bases are TGTGCCAGCAGCGCAAGACAGGGACTGAACACTGAAGCTTTCTTT. Its translation: CASSARQGLNTEAFF.

The CDR3 here is CASSRRGTGLGDEQFF. The CDR3 nucleotides are TGTGCCAGCAGCCGAAGAGGGACAGGCCTAGGGGATGAGCAGTTCTTC. The rearrangement uses TRBV14 and TRBJ2-1, with 8 bases aligning to TRBD1. The CDR3 extends over 16 amino acids. Germline V lookup: CDR1 SGHDN, CDR2 FVKESK. The ends lost 4 bases at V and 8 bases at J; junction bases unmatched: 13.

V gene TRBV6-1 combines with J gene TRBJ1-4, with TRBD1 as a possible D gene (5 bases). This CDR3 region has 13 residues. The V end lost 3 bases, the J end lost 8 bases, and 10 bases lay between the germline ends. The germline gives CDR1 MNHNS, CDR2 SASEGT. CDR3 nucleotides: TGTGCCAGCAGTGACGGTTGGGGGGAAAAACTGTTTTTT. This gives the protein CASSDGWGEKLFF.